The 9 T cell receptor beta chains below come from one sample, sequenced in a study of blood T cells in healthy people across ages (dated by TCRdb to about 2015). The library relied on 5' RACE. A second PCR of about 7 to 12 cycles was run with a J-beta primer mix and a sample-barcoded 5' primer. TCRdb cleaned the public reads at Q25 with fastp, built clones with MiXCR and kept in-frame beta chains. Each entry merges the rows of one CDR3 protein and shows their most common DNA and genes. Across this sample there are 1.5 million to 2 million distinct CDR3 sequences, with about two fifths seen only once. The top ten clonotypes cover 23% of the sample. Sample: blood. The receptors shown here come from a human donor in good health.

This rearrangement joins TRBV5-1 to TRBJ2-4; TRBD2 is a possible D gene (6 bases). The CDR3 extends over 14 amino acids. CDR1 is SGHRS, CDR2 YFSETQ, per germline. With 2 bases removed from V and 13 bases from J, the gap between germline ends came to 19 bases. The CDR3 is CASSFGDSWGEQYF. The CDR3 nucleotides read TGCGCCAGCAGCTTTGGCGACTCCTGGGGGGAGCAGTACTTC.

This clonotype showed up just once. The rearrangement joins TRBV7-2 to TRBJ1-2, with D uncertain. The length of the CDR3 is 16 residues. The V gene's germline CDR1 is SGHTA and CDR2 FQGNSA. Trimming shortened V by 4 bases and J by 4 bases, and 19 bases separated the two germline ends. CDR3 region: CASSSNIPGTPYGYTF. The DNA for the CDR3 is TGTGCCAGCAGCTCAAACATCCCCGGAACCCCCTATGGCTACACCTTC.

The genes are TRBV20-1 and TRBJ2-1, with TRBD2 matching over 9 bases. Trimming took 3 bases from V and 0 from J; bases not matched to a gene: 6. The CDR3 extends over 16 amino acids. Germline CDR1 and CDR2: DFQATT and SNEGSKA (reference sequence). The chain's CDR3 is CSASSGGPSSYNEQFF. The CDR3 bases are TGCAGTGCTAGTAGCGGGGGCCCTAGCTCCTACAATGAGCAGTTCTTC.

The chain is built from TRBV6-2 or TRBV6-3 and TRBJ1-2; weak D call: TRBD1 (6 bases). V was cut by 8 bases and J by 1 base, with 11 bases left in between. This CDR3 is 13 amino acids long. The germline V gene encodes CDR1 MNHEY and CDR2 SVGEGT. The CDR3 coding sequence is TGTGCCAGCCTTGGACAGCATAACTATGGCTACACCTTC. This sequence encodes CASLGQHNYGYTF.

As regards this clonotype: Its ends do not fully match the called genes, so a read error is possible. This sequence joins TRBV15 and TRBJ1-2; a weak D match, TRBD1 (6 bases). The CDR3 has 14 amino acids. CDR1 LNHNV and CDR2 YYDKDF come from the germline V gene (reference sequence). Written as DNA, the CDR3 is TGTGCCACCAGCAGGAGGGGGGAGAACTATGGCTGCACCTTC. This translates into CATSRRGENYGCTF.

This chain joins TRBV4-3 and TRBJ1-1; D remains ambiguous. Looked up from germline, CDR1 is LGHNA and CDR2 is YSLEER. This CDR3 region has 13 residues. The V end was cut by 4 bases, the J end by 1 base, with 7 bases between. The CDR3 DNA is TGCGCCAGCAGCCGCGTCCCGAACACTGAAGCTTTCTTT. Its protein product is CASSRVPNTEAFF.

This chain connects TRBV6-4 to TRBJ2-5; 11 positions match TRBD2. Germline CDR1 and CDR2: MRHNA and SNTAGT. CDR3 length equals 15 residues. The ends lost 2 bases at V and 11 bases at J; junction bases unmatched: 10. In DNA form, the CDR3 reads TGTGCCAGCAGTGACGAGGGACTAGCGGACAATGAGCAGTACTTC. Its translation: CASSDEGLADNEQYF.

This clonotype showed up just a few times. The rearrangement links TRBV15 to TRBJ1-2; 9 nucleotides align to TRBD1. The trim removed 8 bases at V and 3 bases at J, leaving 4 bases unmatched. The CDR3 consists of 13 residues. The V gene's germline CDR1 is LNHNV and CDR2 YYDKDF (reference sequence). CDR3 sequence: CATQTGGDYGYTF. In nucleotides, the CDR3 is TGTGCCACCCAGACAGGGGGGGACTATGGCTACACCTTC.

This clonotype has only one observation. This sequence joins TRBV29-1 and TRBJ2-3; possible D gene TRBD1, 6 bases. Germline V gives CDR1 SQVTM, CDR2 ANQGSEA. Trimming removed 5 bases from V and 9 bases from J, with 12 bases in between. CDR3 length equals 11 residues. The CDR3 loop is CSVYKDRTQYF. The CDR3 region has the DNA TGCAGCGTTTATAAAGACAGGACGCAGTATTTT.